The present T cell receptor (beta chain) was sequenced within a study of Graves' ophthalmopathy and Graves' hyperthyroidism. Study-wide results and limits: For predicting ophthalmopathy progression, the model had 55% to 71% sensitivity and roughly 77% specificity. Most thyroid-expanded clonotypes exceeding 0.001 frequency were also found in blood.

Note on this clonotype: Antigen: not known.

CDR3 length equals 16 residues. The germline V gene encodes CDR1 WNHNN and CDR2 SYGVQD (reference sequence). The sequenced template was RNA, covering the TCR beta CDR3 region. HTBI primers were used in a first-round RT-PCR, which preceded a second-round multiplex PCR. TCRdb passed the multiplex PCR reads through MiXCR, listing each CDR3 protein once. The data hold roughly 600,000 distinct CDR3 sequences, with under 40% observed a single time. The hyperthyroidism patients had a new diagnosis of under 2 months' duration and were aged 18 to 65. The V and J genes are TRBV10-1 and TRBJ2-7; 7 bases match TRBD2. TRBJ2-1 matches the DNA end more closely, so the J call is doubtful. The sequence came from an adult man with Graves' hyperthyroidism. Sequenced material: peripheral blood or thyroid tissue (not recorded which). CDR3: CASSEELAEMYNEQFF. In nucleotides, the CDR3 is TGCGCCAGCAGTGAGGAGCTAGCGGAAATGTACAATGAGCAGTTCTTC.